This T cell receptor beta chain appears in the sequencing data of a study of blood T cell repertoires in COVID-19. Study-wide background: The study drew acute and convalescent COVID-19 samples from the United States, Italy and Spain. PBMCs, B-cell-depleted T cells, or T cells were the source of the cDNA or gDNA that made up the material.

Methods used by the authors: Amplification of reference gene primers provided the estimated nucleated cell counts. Repertoires were generated with immunoSEQ multiplex PCR, while TCRdb's copy carries only in-frame clones and drops some. For V, J and clone size, that table is used; D and trimming come from the DNA. The repertoire holds some 70,000 clones, with about 89% as singletons. This clone was counted only a few times. This TCR was sampled from a man between 50 and 59 years old with active COVID-19. The sequenced sample consisted of peripheral blood.

The CDR3 nucleotides read TGTGCCAGCAGCTCAGACAGGGGCAGCTATGGCTACACCTTC. Its translation: CASSSDRGSYGYTF. The chain has TRBV2 and TRBJ1-2, with 8 bases lining up with TRBD1. The ends lost 6 bases at V and 4 bases at J; junction bases unmatched: 7. The CDR3 sequence is 14 residues long. The germline V gene has CDR1 SNHLY and CDR2 FYNNEI.